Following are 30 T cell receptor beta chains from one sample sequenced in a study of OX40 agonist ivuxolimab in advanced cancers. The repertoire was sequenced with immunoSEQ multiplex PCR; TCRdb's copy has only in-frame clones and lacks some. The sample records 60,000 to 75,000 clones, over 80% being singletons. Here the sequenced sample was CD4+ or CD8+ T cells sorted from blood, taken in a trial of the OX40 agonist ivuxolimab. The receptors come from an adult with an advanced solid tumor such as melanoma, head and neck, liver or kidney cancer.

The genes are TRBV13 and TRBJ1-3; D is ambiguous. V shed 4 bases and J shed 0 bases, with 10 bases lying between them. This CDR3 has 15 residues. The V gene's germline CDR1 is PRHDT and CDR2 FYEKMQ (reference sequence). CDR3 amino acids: CASSSEGSSGNTIYF. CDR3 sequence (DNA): TGTGCCAGCAGCTCCGAGGGCAGCTCTGGAAACACCATATATTTT.

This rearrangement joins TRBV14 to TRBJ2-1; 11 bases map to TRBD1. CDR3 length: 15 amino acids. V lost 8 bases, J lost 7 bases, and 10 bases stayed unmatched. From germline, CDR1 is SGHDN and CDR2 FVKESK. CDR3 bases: TGTGCCAGCCATGCCGGGACAGGGGGGCGGAATGAGCAGTTCTTC. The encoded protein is CASHAGTGGRNEQFF.

CDR3 loop: CASSGGGQPQHF. DNA for the CDR3: TGTGCCAGCTCGGGGGGTGGTCAGCCCCAGCATTTT. The rearrangement uses TRBV27 and TRBJ1-5; a weak D match, TRBD1 (5 bases). Looked up from germline, CDR1 is MNHEY and CDR2 is SMNVEV (reference sequence). The CDR3 is made up of 12 amino acids. Trimming stripped 8 bases from V and 6 bases from J, with 11 bases between.

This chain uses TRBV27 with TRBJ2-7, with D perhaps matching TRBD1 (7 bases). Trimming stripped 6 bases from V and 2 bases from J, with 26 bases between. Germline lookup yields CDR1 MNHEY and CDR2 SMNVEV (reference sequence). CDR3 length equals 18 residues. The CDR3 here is CASSKPTIGGGETYEQYF. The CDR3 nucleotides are TGTGCCAGCAGCAAACCGACCATAGGAGGGGGCGAGACCTACGAGCAGTACTTC.

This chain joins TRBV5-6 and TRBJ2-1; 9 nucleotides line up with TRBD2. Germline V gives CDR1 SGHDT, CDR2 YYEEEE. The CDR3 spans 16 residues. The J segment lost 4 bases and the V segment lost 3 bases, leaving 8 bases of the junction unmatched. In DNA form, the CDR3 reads TGTGCCAGCAGCTCCCTAGCGGGACCCGAATACAATGAGCAGTTCTTC. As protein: CASSSLAGPEYNEQFF.

The CDR3 region is CASSFGTGLYNEQFF. In DNA, the CDR3 is TGTGCCAGCAGCTTCGGGACAGGACTCTACAATGAGCAGTTCTTC. The V and J genes are TRBV7-3 and TRBJ2-1; 8 nucleotides line up with TRBD1. CDR1 SGHTA and CDR2 FQGTGA come from the germline V gene. Unmatched junction bases numbered 4, after V lost 3 bases and J lost 3 bases. This CDR3 is built from 15 residues.

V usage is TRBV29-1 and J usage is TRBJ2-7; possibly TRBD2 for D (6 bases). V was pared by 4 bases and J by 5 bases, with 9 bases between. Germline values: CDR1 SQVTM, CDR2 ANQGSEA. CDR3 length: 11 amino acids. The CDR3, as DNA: TGCAGCGTTGTAGGAGGGAACGAGCAGTACTTC. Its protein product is CSVVGGNEQYF.

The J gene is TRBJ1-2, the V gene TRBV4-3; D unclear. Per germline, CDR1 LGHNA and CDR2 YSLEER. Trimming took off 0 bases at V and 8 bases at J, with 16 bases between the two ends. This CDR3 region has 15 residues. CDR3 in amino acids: CASSQDSGNVQGYTF. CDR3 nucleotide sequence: TGCGCCAGCAGCCAAGATAGTGGGAACGTCCAGGGCTACACCTTC.

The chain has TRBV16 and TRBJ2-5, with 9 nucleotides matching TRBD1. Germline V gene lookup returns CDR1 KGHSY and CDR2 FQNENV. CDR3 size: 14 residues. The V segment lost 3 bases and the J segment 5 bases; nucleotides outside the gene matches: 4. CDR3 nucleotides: TGTGCCAGCAGCCAGGACAGGGGCACGGAGACCCAGTACTTC. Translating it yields CASSQDRGTETQYF.

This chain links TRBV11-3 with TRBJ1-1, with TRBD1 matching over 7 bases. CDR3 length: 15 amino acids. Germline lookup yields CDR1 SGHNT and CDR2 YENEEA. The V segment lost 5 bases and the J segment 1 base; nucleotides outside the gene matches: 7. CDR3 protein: CASSQPTGRNTEAFF. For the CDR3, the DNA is TGTGCCAGCAGCCAACCGACAGGGAGGAACACTGAAGCTTTCTTT.

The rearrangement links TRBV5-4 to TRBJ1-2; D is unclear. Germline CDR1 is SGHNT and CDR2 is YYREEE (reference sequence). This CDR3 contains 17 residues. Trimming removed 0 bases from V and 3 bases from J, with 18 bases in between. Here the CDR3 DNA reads TGTGCCAGCAGCTTGGAGGGATATACGGGCGCCGACTATGGCTACACCTTC. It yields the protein CASSLEGYTGADYGYTF. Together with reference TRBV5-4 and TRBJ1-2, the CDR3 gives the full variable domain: ETGVTQSPTHLIKTRGQQVTLRCSSQSGHNTVSWYQQALGQGPQFIFQYYREEENGRGNFPPRFSGLQFPNYSSELNVNALELDDSALYLCASSLEGYTGADYGYTFGSGTRLTVV.

The CDR3 sequence is CASSQAASGSSYEQYF. The CDR3 DNA follows: TGCGCCAGCAGCCAAGCGGCTAGCGGGAGCTCCTACGAGCAGTACTTC. J is TRBJ2-7 and V is TRBV4-3, with 10 bases aligning to TRBD2. Unmatched junction bases numbered 3, after V lost 1 base and J lost 0 bases. Germline V gives CDR1 LGHNA, CDR2 YSLEER. This CDR3 has 16 amino acids.

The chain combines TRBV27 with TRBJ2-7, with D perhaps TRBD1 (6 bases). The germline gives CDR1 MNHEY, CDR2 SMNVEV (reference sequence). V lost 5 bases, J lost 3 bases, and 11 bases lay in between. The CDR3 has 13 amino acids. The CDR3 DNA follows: TGTGCCAGCAGTCCCGGACAGTACTACGAGCAGTACTTC. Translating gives CASSPGQYYEQYF.

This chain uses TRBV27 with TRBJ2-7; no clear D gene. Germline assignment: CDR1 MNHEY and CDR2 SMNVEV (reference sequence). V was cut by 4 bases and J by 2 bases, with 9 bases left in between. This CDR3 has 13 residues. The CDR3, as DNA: TGTGCCAGCAGTTCAATAGGGCCCTACGAGCAGTACTTC. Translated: CASSSIGPYEQYF.

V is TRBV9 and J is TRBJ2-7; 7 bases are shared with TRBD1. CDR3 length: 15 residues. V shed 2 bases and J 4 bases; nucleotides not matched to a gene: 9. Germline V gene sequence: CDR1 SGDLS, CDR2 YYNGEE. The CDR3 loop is CASSVGDSLFYEQYF. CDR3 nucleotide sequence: TGTGCCAGCAGCGTGGGGGACAGTCTATTTTACGAGCAGTACTTC.

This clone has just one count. The CDR3: CASSPYPENTEAFF. The CDR3 nucleotides are TGCGCCAGCAGCCCATACCCAGAGAACACTGAAGCTTTCTTT. This chain links TRBV4-3 with TRBJ1-1; no clear D gene. Trimming cost V 4 bases and J 1 base, with 10 bases left between them. Germline V gene lookup returns CDR1 LGHNA and CDR2 YSLEER. The CDR3 has 14 amino acids.

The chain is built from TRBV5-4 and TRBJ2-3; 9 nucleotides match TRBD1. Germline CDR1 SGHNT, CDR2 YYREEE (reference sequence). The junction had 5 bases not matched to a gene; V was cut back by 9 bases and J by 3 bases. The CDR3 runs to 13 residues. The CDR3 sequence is CATPDRGTDTQYF. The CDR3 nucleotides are TGTGCCACCCCGGACAGGGGAACAGATACGCAGTATTTT.

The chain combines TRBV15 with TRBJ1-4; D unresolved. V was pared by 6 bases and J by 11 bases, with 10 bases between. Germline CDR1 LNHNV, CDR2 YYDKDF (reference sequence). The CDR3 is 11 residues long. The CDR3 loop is CATRTEGKLFF. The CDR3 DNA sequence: TGTGCCACCAGGACTGAAGGGAAACTGTTTTTT.

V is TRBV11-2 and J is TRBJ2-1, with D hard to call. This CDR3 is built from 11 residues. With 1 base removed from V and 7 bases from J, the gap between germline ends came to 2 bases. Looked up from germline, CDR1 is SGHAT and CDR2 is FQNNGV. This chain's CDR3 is CASSLGNEQFF. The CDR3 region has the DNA TGTGCCAGCAGCTTAGGGAATGAGCAGTTCTTC. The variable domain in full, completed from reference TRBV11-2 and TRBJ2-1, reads EAGVAQSPRYKIIEKRQSVAFWCNPISGHATLYWYQQILGQGPKLLIQFQNNGVVDDSQLPKDRFSAERLKGVDSTLKIQPAKLEDSAVYLCASSLGNEQFFGPGTRLTVL.

The CDR3 sequence: CASSQDPTEFGGPTSGANVLTF. DNA of the CDR3: TGCGCCAGCAGCCAAGATCCAACGGAGTTTGGCGGCCCTACGTCTGGGGCCAACGTCCTGACTTTC. The chain is built from TRBV4-3 and TRBJ2-6; D remains ambiguous. CDR1 is LGHNA, CDR2 YSLEER, per germline. V was pared by 0 bases and J by 1 base, with 25 bases between. The CDR3 sequence is 22 residues long.

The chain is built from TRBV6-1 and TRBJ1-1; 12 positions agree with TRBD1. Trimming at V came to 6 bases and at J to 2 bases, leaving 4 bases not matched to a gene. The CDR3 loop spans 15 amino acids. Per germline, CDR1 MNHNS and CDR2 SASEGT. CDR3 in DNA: TGTGCCAGCAGCACCGGGACAGGGGGCAACACTGAAGCTTTCTTT. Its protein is CASSTGTGGNTEAFF.

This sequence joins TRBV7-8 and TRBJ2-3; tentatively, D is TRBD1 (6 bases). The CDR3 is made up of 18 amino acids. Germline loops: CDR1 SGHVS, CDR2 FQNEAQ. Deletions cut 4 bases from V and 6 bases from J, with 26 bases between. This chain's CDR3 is CASSSLMIGTGLGDTQYF. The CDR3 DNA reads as TGTGCCAGCAGCTCACTTATGATTGGAACAGGGTTGGGGGATACGCAGTATTTT.

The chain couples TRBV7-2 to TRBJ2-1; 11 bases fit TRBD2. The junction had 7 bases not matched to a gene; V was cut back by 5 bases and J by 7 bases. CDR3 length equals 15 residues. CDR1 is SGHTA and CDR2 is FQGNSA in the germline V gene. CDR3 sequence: CASSQLAGVINEQFF. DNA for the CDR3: TGTGCCAGCAGCCAACTAGCGGGAGTTATTAATGAGCAGTTCTTC.

CDR3 nucleotide sequence: TGTGCCAGCAGCTTAGAGCCGGGTCTGAACACTGAAGCTTTCTTT. As protein: CASSLEPGLNTEAFF. The chain is built from TRBV13 and TRBJ1-1; D ambiguous. CDR1 is PRHDT and CDR2 is FYEKMQ in the germline V gene (reference sequence). The germline V and J ends were trimmed by 1 base and 0 bases, with 9 bases remaining between them. This CDR3 region has 15 residues.

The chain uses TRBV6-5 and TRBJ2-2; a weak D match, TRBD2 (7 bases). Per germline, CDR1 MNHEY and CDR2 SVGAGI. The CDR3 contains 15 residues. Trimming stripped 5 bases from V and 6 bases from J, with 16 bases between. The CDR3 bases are TGTGCCAGCAGTCCGCTAGCGGAGGGGGCCGGGGAGCTGTTTTTT. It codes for CASSPLAEGAGELFF.

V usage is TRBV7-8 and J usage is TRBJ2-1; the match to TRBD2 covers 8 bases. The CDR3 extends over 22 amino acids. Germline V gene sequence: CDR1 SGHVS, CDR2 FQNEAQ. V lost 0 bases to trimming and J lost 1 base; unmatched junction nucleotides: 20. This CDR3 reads CASSLAVYYSGHGGGSYNEQFF. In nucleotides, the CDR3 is TGTGCCAGCAGCTTAGCTGTTTACTATTCGGGGCACGGGGGGGGTTCCTACAATGAGCAGTTCTTC. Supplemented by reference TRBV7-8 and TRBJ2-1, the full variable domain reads GAGVSQSPRYKVAKRGQDVALRCDPISGHVSLFWYQQALGQGPEFLTYFQNEAQLDKSGLPSDRFFAERPEGSVSTLKIQRTQQEDSAVYLCASSLAVYYSGHGGGSYNEQFFGPGTRLTVL.

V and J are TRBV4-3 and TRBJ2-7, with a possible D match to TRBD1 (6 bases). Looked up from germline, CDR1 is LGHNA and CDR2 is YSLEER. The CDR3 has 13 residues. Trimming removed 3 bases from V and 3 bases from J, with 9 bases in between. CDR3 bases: TGCGCCAGCAGCCAGACGGACAGCTACGAGCAGTACTTC. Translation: CASSQTDSYEQYF.

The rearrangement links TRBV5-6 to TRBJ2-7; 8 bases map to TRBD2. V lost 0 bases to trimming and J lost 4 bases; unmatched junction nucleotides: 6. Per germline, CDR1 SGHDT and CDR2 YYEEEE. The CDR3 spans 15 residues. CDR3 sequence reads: CASSLVLTSAYEQYF. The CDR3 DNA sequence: TGTGCCAGCAGCTTGGTTCTGACTAGCGCATACGAGCAGTACTTC.

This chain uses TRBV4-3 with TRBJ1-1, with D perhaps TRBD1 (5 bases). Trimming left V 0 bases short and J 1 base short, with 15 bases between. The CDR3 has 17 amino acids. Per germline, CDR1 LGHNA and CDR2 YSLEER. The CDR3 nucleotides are TGCGCCAGCAGCCAAGATAGGGTCGAGGGACCGAACACTGAAGCTTTCTTT. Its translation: CASSQDRVEGPNTEAFF.

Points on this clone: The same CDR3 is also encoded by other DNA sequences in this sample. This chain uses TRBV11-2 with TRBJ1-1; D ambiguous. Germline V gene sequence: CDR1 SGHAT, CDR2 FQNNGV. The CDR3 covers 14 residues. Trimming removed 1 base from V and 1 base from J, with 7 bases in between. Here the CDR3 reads CASSLVSRNTEAFF. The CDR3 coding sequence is TGTGCCAGCAGCTTAGTTAGTAGGAACACTGAAGCTTTCTTT.